What follows are 29 T cell receptor beta chains derived from one specimen sequenced in a study of blood T cell repertoires in COVID-19. Measured with immunoSEQ multiplex PCR; TCRdb has only the in-frame clones, and not every one. This table holds approximately 150,000 clones, under 85% found once. Sequenced: peripheral blood. The origin of the receptors is a man aged 70-80 years who had recovered from COVID-19.

The genes are TRBV6-5 and TRBJ2-7, with TRBD2 matching 7 bases. The CDR3 has 14 amino acids. Unmatched junction bases numbered 4, after V lost 0 bases and J lost 5 bases. Germline CDR1 is MNHEY and CDR2 is SVGAGI. The CDR3 nucleotides are TGTGCCAGCAGTTACTCGAGCGGGGTCGACGAGCAGTACTTC. Protein product: CASSYSSGVDEQYF.

V is TRBV10-2 and J is TRBJ2-2; D might be TRBD1 (5 bases). Germline lookup yields CDR1 WSHSY and CDR2 SAAADI. Trimming shortened V by 7 bases and J by 1 base, and 10 bases separated the two germline ends. CDR3 size: 14 residues. The CDR3 spells CASKQDQNTGELFF. The CDR3 bases are TGCGCCAGCAAACAGGATCAGAACACCGGGGAGCTGTTTTTT.

This clone was counted only a few times. The genes are TRBV6-5 and TRBJ2-5; D perhaps matches TRBD1 (5 bases). The CDR3 is made up of 14 amino acids. Trimming took off 6 bases at V and 5 bases at J, with 16 bases between the two ends. Germline V CDR1 and CDR2: MNHEY, SVGAGI. CDR3 amino acids: CASSGGRVGETQYF. The CDR3 DNA reads TGTGCCAGCAGCGGTGGCAGGGTAGGGGAGACCCAGTACTTC.

The CDR3 sequence is CASGRDREGSYEQYF. Here the CDR3 DNA reads TGTGCCAGCGGAAGGGACAGGGAAGGGTCCTACGAGCAGTACTTC. This chain links TRBV27 with TRBJ2-7; the match to TRBD1 covers 9 bases. V lost 8 bases, J lost 1 base, and 9 bases stayed unmatched. CDR3 length: 15 amino acids. Germline-derived CDR1 and CDR2 are MNHEY and SMNVEV (reference sequence).

The V gene is TRBV15, the J gene TRBJ2-3; D gene ambiguous. The CDR3 spans 13 residues. CDR1 and CDR2 from the germline V gene are LNHNV and YYDKDF (reference sequence). Trimming cost V 3 bases and J 4 bases, with 8 bases left between them. CDR3 loop: CATSSQPADTQYF. The CDR3, as DNA: TGTGCCACCAGCAGTCAACCAGCAGATACGCAGTATTTT. The complete variable domain, with remaining parts taken from reference TRBV15 and TRBJ2-3, reads DAMVIQNPRYQVTQFGKPVTLSCSQTLNHNVMYWYQQKSSQAPKLLFHYYDKDFNNEADTPDNFQSRRPNTSFCFLDIRSPGLGDTAMYLCATSSQPADTQYFGPGTRLTVL.

V usage is TRBV25-1 and J usage is TRBJ2-5, with D tentatively TRBD2 (5 bases). The CDR3 extends over 13 amino acids. V was cut by 1 base and J by 5 bases, with 8 bases left in between. Looked up from germline, CDR1 is MGHDK and CDR2 is SYGVNS. The CDR3 DNA reads TGTGCCAGCAGTGAATCGGAGGTTGAGACCCAGTACTTC. This sequence encodes CASSESEVETQYF.

This clone came up a few times. The chain uses TRBV15 and TRBJ1-3; TRBD1 might be the D (5 bases). The germline V gene encodes CDR1 LNHNV and CDR2 YYDKDF (reference sequence). With 4 bases removed from V and 10 bases from J, the gap between germline ends came to 26 bases. The CDR3 covers 17 residues. CDR3 sequence: CATSTFPRDEKGRTIYF. The CDR3 DNA reads as TGTGCCACCAGCACCTTTCCGCGGGACGAAAAAGGACGGACCATATATTTT. The full variable domain, with the rest looked up from reference TRBV15 and TRBJ1-3, is DAMVIQNPRYQVTQFGKPVTLSCSQTLNHNVMYWYQQKSSQAPKLLFHYYDKDFNNEADTPDNFQSRRPNTSFCFLDIRSPGLGDTAMYLCATSTFPRDEKGRTIYFGEGSWLTVV.

J is TRBJ2-7 and V is TRBV27, with 7 bases aligning to TRBD1. From germline, CDR1 is MNHEY and CDR2 SMNVEV (reference sequence). With 2 bases clipped from V and 1 base from J, the junction kept 11 bases outside the gene matches. CDR3 length: 17 amino acids. CDR3 sequence reads: CASSLLGGGNPSYEQYF. CDR3 nucleotide sequence: TGTGCCAGCAGTTTACTAGGGGGCGGAAACCCTTCCTACGAGCAGTACTTC.

This chain links TRBV4-1 with TRBJ1-4; a weak D match, TRBD1 (5 bases). V was clipped by 0 bases and J by 8 bases, with 10 bases between them. Per the germline V gene, CDR1 is MGHRA and CDR2 is YSYEKL. The CDR3 sequence is 14 residues long. The CDR3 region is CASSQDRVNEKLFF. CDR3 DNA sequence: TGCGCCAGCAGCCAAGACAGGGTCAACGAAAAACTGTTTTTT.

This CDR3 reads CATSRVDSGRYNEQFF. CDR3 coding DNA: TGTGCCACCAGCAGAGTAGATAGCGGGAGATACAATGAGCAGTTCTTC. The V and J genes are TRBV15 and TRBJ2-1, with 9 bases fitting TRBD2. From germline, CDR1 is LNHNV and CDR2 YYDKDF (reference sequence). The CDR3 runs 16 residues. V trimming: 1 base; J trimming: 4 bases; junction bases outside the gene matches: 5.

The chain couples TRBV11-2 to TRBJ2-2, with D maybe TRBD2 (6 bases). CDR1 is SGHAT and CDR2 is FQNNGV in the germline V gene. The CDR3 sequence is 15 residues long. V lost 5 bases, J lost 6 bases, and 16 bases lay in between. In nucleotides, the CDR3 is TGTGCCAGCAGCCGGAGGGATCAGCCAGCCGGGGAGCTGTTTTTT. This sequence encodes CASSRRDQPAGELFF.

The chain carries TRBV5-1 and TRBJ2-2, with 15 bases matching TRBD2. CDR1 is SGHRS and CDR2 is YFSETQ in the germline V gene. The V gene end was trimmed by 4 bases and the J gene end by 11 bases; junction bases not matched to a gene: 6. CDR3 length equals 15 residues. CDR3 in amino acids: CASSEGGLAGGELFF. For the CDR3, the DNA is TGCGCCAGCAGCGAGGGGGGACTAGCGGGAGGAGAGCTGTTTTTT.

The V call is TRBV11-3, the J call TRBJ2-6, with a tentative D call TRBD1 (6 bases). The length of the CDR3 is 16 residues. Germline-derived CDR1 and CDR2 are SGHNT and YENEEA. Deletions cut 5 bases from V and 0 bases from J, with 11 bases between. CDR3 bases: TGTGCCAGCAGCCTAGGGACAAACTCTGGGGCCAACGTCCTGACTTTC. Amino acid sequence: CASSLGTNSGANVLTF.

This clone was seen only once. This sequence joins TRBV3-1 (or the pseudogene TRBV3-2) and TRBJ2-1, with 8 bases identical to TRBD2. The CDR3 consists of 16 residues. The germline V gene encodes CDR1 LGHDT and CDR2 YNNKEL (reference sequence). V lost 4 bases to trimming and J lost 0 bases; unmatched junction nucleotides: 5. The CDR3 DNA reads as TGTGCCAGCAGCCTCCTCAGCGGGAGCTCCTACAATGAGCAGTTCTTC. Protein product: CASSLLSGSSYNEQFF.

The chain carries TRBV10-3 and TRBJ1-4; TRBD1 matches 9 bases. V dropped 6 bases and J dropped 6; count of bases not matched to a gene: 5. This CDR3 contains 14 residues. CDR1 is ENHRY, CDR2 SYGVKD, per germline. The CDR3 loop is CAIRATGGDEKLFF. Here the CDR3 DNA reads TGTGCCATCAGGGCGACAGGGGGGGATGAAAAACTGTTTTTT.

There are many counts of this clone. This chain links TRBV29-1 with TRBJ1-1; D unclear. In germline, CDR1 is SQVTM, CDR2 ANQGSEA. Trimming left V 6 bases short and J 1 base short, with 9 bases between. CDR3 length equals 12 residues. The DNA of the CDR3 is TGCAGCGTGGGAGGTTGGAACACTGAAGCTTTCTTT. Its translation is CSVGGWNTEAFF.

The V call is TRBV9, the J call TRBJ2-2, with 8 positions matching TRBD2. CDR3 length equals 17 residues. Germline CDR1 reads SGDLS; CDR2 reads YYNGEE. Trimming removed 4 bases from V and 4 bases from J; junction bases left unmatched: 12. CDR3 DNA sequence: TGTGCCAGCAGCCTAACCACGGGAGGGCCAGGCACCGGGGAGCTGTTTTTT. It yields the protein CASSLTTGGPGTGELFF. The whole variable domain, remainder taken from reference TRBV9 and TRBJ2-2, is DSGVTQTPKHLITATGQRVTLRCSPRSGDLSVYWYQQSLDQGLQFLIQYYNGEERAKGNILERFSAQQFPDLHSELNLSSLELGDSALYFCASSLTTGGPGTGELFFGEGSRLTVL.

The chain joins TRBV11-2 to TRBJ2-1; 8 bases are shared with TRBD2. CDR1 is SGHAT, CDR2 FQNNGV, per germline. The ends lost 1 base at V and 1 base at J; junction bases unmatched: 3. There are 16 residues in the CDR3. The CDR3: CASSLGAGASYNEQFF. The CDR3 DNA is TGTGCCAGCAGCTTAGGAGCGGGAGCATCCTACAATGAGCAGTTCTTC.

The V gene is TRBV6-5, the J gene TRBJ2-7, with 7 bases identical to TRBD2. Germline CDR1 MNHEY, CDR2 SVGAGI. The CDR3 is made up of 14 amino acids. Losses at the gene ends were 8 bases for V and 3 bases for J; bases not matched to a gene: 10. CDR3 sequence reads: CASEGGGRIYEQYF. The DNA for the CDR3 is TGTGCCAGCGAGGGCGGGGGACGCATCTACGAGCAGTACTTC.

The chain carries TRBV5-1 and TRBJ2-3; 9 nucleotides match TRBD1. The trim removed 0 bases at V and 7 bases at J, leaving 9 bases unmatched. This CDR3 has 16 amino acids. Germline CDR1 reads SGHRS; CDR2 reads YFSETQ. The CDR3 coding sequence is TGCGCCAGCAGCTTGGCTCCGGGACAGGGAGGAAATACGCAGTATTTT. It encodes CASSLAPGQGGNTQYF. The entire variable domain, with the rest obtained from reference TRBV5-1 and TRBJ2-3, is as follows: KAGVTQTPRYLIKTRGQQVTLSCSPISGHRSVSWYQQTPGQGLQFLFEYFSETQRNKGNFPGRFSGRQFSNSRSEMNVSTLELGDSALYLCASSLAPGQGGNTQYFGPGTRLTVL.

The chain has TRBV7-9 and TRBJ2-3; 12 bases are shared with TRBD1. Germline assignment: CDR1 SEHNR and CDR2 FQNEAQ (reference sequence). The CDR3 is 16 residues long. Trimming took 5 bases from V and 4 from J; bases not matched to a gene: 7. The CDR3 DNA follows: TGTGCCAGCAGCCCGGGGACAGGGGGCTGGTCAGATACGCAGTATTTT. Protein: CASSPGTGGWSDTQYF. The full variable domain, with the rest looked up from reference TRBV7-9 and TRBJ2-3, is DTGVSQNPRHKITKRGQNVTFRCDPISEHNRLYWYRQTLGQGPEFLTYFQNEAQLEKSRLLSDRFSAERPKGSFSTLEIQRTEQGDSAMYLCASSPGTGGWSDTQYFGPGTRLTVL.

This chain uses TRBV7-2 with TRBJ2-7; 13 bases map to TRBD2. The ends lost 2 bases at V and 7 bases at J; junction bases unmatched: 14. Germline V gives CDR1 SGHTA, CDR2 FQGNSA. The CDR3 is made up of 18 amino acids. The CDR3 sequence: CASSLTIRLAGGPGEQYF. The CDR3 DNA reads TGTGCCAGCAGCTTAACAATACGACTAGCGGGAGGTCCGGGGGAGCAGTACTTC. The entire variable domain, with the rest obtained from reference TRBV7-2 and TRBJ2-7, is as follows: GAGVSQSPSNKVTEKGKDVELRCDPISGHTALYWYRQSLGQGLEFLIYFQGNSAPDKSGLPSDRFSAERTGGSVSTLTIQRTQQEDSAVYLCASSLTIRLAGGPGEQYFGPGTRLTVT.

This clone was found once. The rearrangement joins TRBV5-4 to TRBJ2-1; TRBD2 matches at 13 bases. Unmatched junction bases numbered 5, after V lost 1 base and J lost 7 bases. This CDR3 region has 16 residues. Germline V CDR1 and CDR2: SGHNT, YYREEE (reference sequence). The CDR3 reads CASSLTSGRAKNEQFF. In nucleotides, the CDR3 is TGTGCCAGCAGCTTGACTAGCGGGAGGGCCAAGAATGAGCAGTTCTTC. The whole variable domain, filled in from reference TRBV5-4 and TRBJ2-1, reads ETGVTQSPTHLIKTRGQQVTLRCSSQSGHNTVSWYQQALGQGPQFIFQYYREEENGRGNFPPRFSGLQFPNYSSELNVNALELDDSALYLCASSLTSGRAKNEQFFGPGTRLTVL.

This chain uses TRBV7-9 with TRBJ1-5; D unclear. V was trimmed by 3 bases and J by 6 bases, leaving 6 bases between them. The CDR3 spans 12 residues. CDR1 SEHNR and CDR2 FQNEAQ come from the germline V gene (reference sequence). The CDR3 DNA sequence: TGTGCCAGCAGCTTCGCAGGTCAGCCCCAGCATTTT. Amino acids: CASSFAGQPQHF.

V is TRBV5-1 and J is TRBJ2-3; 11 bases are a match to TRBD2. The CDR3 extends over 19 amino acids. With 5 bases clipped from V and 1 base from J, the junction kept 15 bases outside the gene matches. Looked up from germline, CDR1 is SGHRS and CDR2 is YFSETQ. For the CDR3, the DNA is TGCGCCAGCAGGCACGTCCAGGGACTAGCGGATTTAGGCACAGATACGCAGTATTTT. This translates into CASRHVQGLADLGTDTQYF.

The rearrangement links TRBV6-6 to TRBJ2-3, with TRBD2 matching 12 bases. Germline CDR1 and CDR2: MNHNY and SVGAGI (reference sequence). The CDR3 contains 18 residues. V lost 5 bases and J lost 5; bases outside the gene matches: 14. The CDR3: CASSRPTSGRSKIDTQYF. CDR3 coding DNA: TGTGCCAGCAGTCGACCAACTAGCGGGAGGTCTAAAATAGATACGCAGTATTTT.

The chain combines TRBV6-5 with TRBJ1-5, with TRBD1 identical over 9 bases. From germline, CDR1 is MNHEY and CDR2 SVGAGI. This CDR3 region has 15 residues. The V segment lost 5 bases and the J segment 4 bases; nucleotides outside the gene matches: 6. CDR3 sequence (DNA): TGTGCCAGCAGTACCGGGACAGGGAATAATCAGCCCCAGCATTTT. Translating gives CASSTGTGNNQPQHF.

The V gene is TRBV4-2, the J gene TRBJ2-1; 13 bases are shared with TRBD2. The germline CDR1 and CDR2 sequences are LGHNA and YNFKEQ. There are 18 residues in the CDR3. Losses at the gene ends were 0 bases for V and 7 bases for J; bases not matched to a gene: 9. The CDR3 protein is CASSQDWTSGSRVNEQFF. In nucleotides, the CDR3 is TGTGCCAGCAGCCAAGATTGGACTAGCGGGAGTCGGGTGAATGAGCAGTTCTTC.

CDR3 bases: TGTGCCACCAGCAGAGACTGGACTAGCGGAGATACGCAGTATTTT. Protein: CATSRDWTSGDTQYF. The chain joins TRBV15 to TRBJ2-3; 10 bases agree with TRBD2. The CDR3 covers 15 residues. V lost 0 bases to trimming and J lost 5 bases; unmatched junction nucleotides: 2. Germline V lookup: CDR1 LNHNV, CDR2 YYDKDF (reference sequence). Full variable domain (outside the CDR3, taken from reference TRBV15 and TRBJ2-3): DAMVIQNPRYQVTQFGKPVTLSCSQTLNHNVMYWYQQKSSQAPKLLFHYYDKDFNNEADTPDNFQSRRPNTSFCFLDIRSPGLGDTAMYLCATSRDWTSGDTQYFGPGTRLTVL.